These 21 T cell receptor beta chains came from one sample sequenced in a study of cytomegalovirus exposure and HLA in healthy donors. With 60 Vbeta and 13 Jbeta primers, the PCR was carried out. Produced via immunoSEQ multiplex PCR; TCRdb's table is partial and in-frame only. The sample holds approximately 120,000 clones; roughly 80% are singletons and the top ten take less than 3.5%. The sample was PBMCs. Source of these receptors: a female donor in good health and CMV-seronegative.

The chain joins TRBV5-4 to TRBJ1-4, with 7 bases that match TRBD1. CDR1 is SGHNT, CDR2 YYREEE, per germline (reference sequence). The CDR3 covers 14 residues. Trimming removed 3 bases from V and 8 bases from J; junction bases left unmatched: 7. CDR3: CASSSAGGREKLFF. CDR3 coding DNA: TGTGCCAGCAGCTCCGCAGGGGGGCGGGAAAAACTGTTTTTT.

V usage is TRBV30 and J usage is TRBJ2-7; no clear D. Trimming removed 1 base at V and 3 bases at J, with 13 bases between. The V gene's germline CDR1 is GTSNPN and CDR2 SVGIG (reference sequence). The CDR3 runs 14 residues. DNA for the CDR3: TGTGCCTGGAGTGCGACAACGATCCGCTACGAGCAGTACTTC. Translation: CAWSATTIRYEQYF. The variable domain in full, completed from reference TRBV30 and TRBJ2-7, reads SQTIHQWPATLVQPVGSPLSLECTVEGTSNPNLYWYRQAAGRGLQLLFYSVGIGQISSEVPQNLSASRPQDRQFILSSKKLLLSDSGFYLCAWSATTIRYEQYFGPGTRLTVT.

This clone was counted a single time. This rearrangement joins TRBV18 to TRBJ1-3; 7 nucleotides line up with TRBD1. Germline-derived CDR1 and CDR2 are KGHSH and LQKENI. V shed 2 bases and J 1 base; nucleotides not matched to a gene: 8. The CDR3 extends over 17 amino acids. This chain's CDR3 is CASSPFIQGQSGNTIYF. CDR3 sequence (DNA): TGTGCCAGCTCACCATTCATACAGGGACAGTCTGGAAACACCATATATTTT.

The chain uses TRBV15 and TRBJ2-5, with 7 positions matching TRBD1. Germline V gives CDR1 LNHNV, CDR2 YYDKDF (reference sequence). The ends lost 7 bases at V and 9 bases at J; junction bases unmatched: 11. The CDR3 length is 13 residues. The CDR3 sequence is CATMPRGKDSQYF. CDR3 DNA sequence: TGTGCCACCATGCCCAGGGGGAAAGACTCCCAGTACTTC.

The CDR3 loop reads CASSFTPHGGRVGELFF. In DNA form, the CDR3 reads TGTGCCAGCAGCTTTACGCCACATGGGGGCCGCGTCGGGGAGCTGTTTTTT. The chain is built from TRBV5-4 and TRBJ2-2; maybe TRBD1 (6 bases). Trimming shortened V by 2 bases and J by 7 bases, and 21 bases separated the two germline ends. The CDR3 spans 17 residues. Germline V CDR1 and CDR2: SGHNT, YYREEE (reference sequence). The full variable domain, with the rest looked up from reference TRBV5-4 and TRBJ2-2, is ETGVTQSPTHLIKTRGQQVTLRCSSQSGHNTVSWYQQALGQGPQFIFQYYREEENGRGNFPPRFSGLQFPNYSSELNVNALELDDSALYLCASSFTPHGGRVGELFFGEGSRLTVL.

This chain links TRBV7-6 with TRBJ1-1; D perhaps matches TRBD1 (5 bases). CDR3 length: 15 residues. Germline lookup yields CDR1 SGHVS and CDR2 FNYEAQ. The V end lost 2 bases, the J end lost 7 bases, and 17 bases lay between the germline ends. The CDR3 spells CASSLLAQGTGEAFF. The CDR3 DNA reads TGTGCCAGCAGCTTACTGGCTCAGGGCACAGGTGAAGCTTTCTTT. The full variable domain, rest sourced from reference TRBV7-6 and TRBJ1-1, is GAGVSQSPRYKVTKRGQDVALRCDPISGHVSLYWYRQALGQGPEFLTYFNYEAQQDKSGLPNDRFSAERPEGSISTLTIQRTEQRDSAMYRCASSLLAQGTGEAFFGQGTRLTVV.

The chain carries TRBV5-4 and TRBJ2-5, with TRBD1 matching over 10 bases. The end of the DNA fits TRBJ2-7 better, so the J call may be wrong. This CDR3 has 14 residues. The germline V gene encodes CDR1 SGHNT and CDR2 YYREEE (reference sequence). The CDR3 loop reads CASRPTGGSYEQYF. CDR3 in DNA: TGTGCCAGCCGACCGACAGGGGGCTCATACGAGCAGTACTTC.

J is TRBJ2-3 and V is TRBV4-2; 8 bases map to TRBD1. The CDR3 runs 15 residues. The germline gives CDR1 LGHNA, CDR2 YNFKEQ. V shed 1 base, J shed 5 bases, and the junction held 5 bases outside the gene matches. For the CDR3, the DNA is TGTGCCAGCAGCCAAGCAGGGGGCTTAGGAGATACGCAGTATTTT. Protein sequence: CASSQAGGLGDTQYF.

This chain joins TRBV30 and TRBJ1-4; tentatively, D is TRBD1 (5 bases). V lost 0 bases to trimming and J lost 7 bases, with 12 bases between them. This CDR3 is 14 amino acids long. In germline, CDR1 is GTSNPN, CDR2 SVGIG (reference sequence). Here the CDR3 reads CAWSVGRVFEKLFF. The CDR3 DNA sequence: TGTGCCTGGAGTGTGGGCAGGGTTTTTGAAAAACTGTTTTTT.

The CDR3 DNA reads as TGCGCCAGCAGCCAATTAACAGGGGTGGGTCAGCCCCAGCATTTT. Translating it yields CASSQLTGVGQPQHF. This sequence joins TRBV4-3 and TRBJ1-5; 7 bases line up with TRBD1. CDR1 is LGHNA, CDR2 YSLEER, per germline. The CDR3 loop spans 15 amino acids. J gave up 6 bases and V 2 bases, and 7 bases lay outside the gene matches.

The gene calls are TRBV12-5 and TRBJ1-5; 7 bases align to TRBD1. CDR1 is LGHNT and CDR2 is FRNRAP in the germline V gene. With 6 bases clipped from V and 0 bases from J, the junction kept 14 bases outside the gene matches. CDR3 length: 18 amino acids. The CDR3 region has the DNA TGTGCTAGTGGCACGGCGTCGGGGACAGACTATAGCAATCAGCCCCAGCATTTT. Protein sequence: CASGTASGTDYSNQPQHF.

The chain couples TRBV5-1 to TRBJ2-2; D is perhaps TRBD1 (5 bases). Trimming took off 1 base at V and 0 bases at J, with 10 bases between the two ends. This CDR3 is built from 16 residues. From germline, CDR1 is SGHRS and CDR2 YFSETQ. CDR3 amino acids: CASSLPTASNTGELFF. The CDR3 DNA reads as TGCGCCAGCAGCTTGCCGACAGCCTCGAACACCGGGGAGCTGTTTTTT.

This rearrangement joins TRBV29-1 to TRBJ2-5; 8 bases agree with TRBD1. Matching the DNA end better, TRBJ2-7 makes the J call doubtful. The length of the CDR3 is 14 residues. Germline V gene sequence: CDR1 SQVTM, CDR2 ANQGSEA. CDR3 amino acids: CSVISRTGFYEQYF. As DNA, the CDR3 is TGCAGCGTTATATCCAGGACAGGGTTTTACGAGCAGTACTTC.

The V call is TRBV5-1, the J call TRBJ2-1; tentative D call: TRBD1 (6 bases). The CDR3 totals 13 residues. Germline CDR1 and CDR2: SGHRS and YFSETQ. The V end lost 3 bases, the J end lost 7 bases, and 11 bases lay between the germline ends. In DNA, the CDR3 is TGCGCCAGCAGCTCGATACAGGGAAATGAGCAGTTCTTC. Its protein is CASSSIQGNEQFF.

The genes are TRBV7-8 and TRBJ1-5; 10 bases match TRBD1. From germline, CDR1 is SGHVS and CDR2 FQNEAQ. Germline trimming cut 1 base from V and 6 bases from J; bases unmatched to any gene: 12. This CDR3 has 18 residues. DNA of the CDR3: TGTGCCAGCAGCTTAGGACGGACAGGGGGATTAGGAAGTCAGCCCCAGCATTTT. Translation: CASSLGRTGGLGSQPQHF.

V and J are TRBV11-2 and TRBJ2-7; D ambiguous. The CDR3 spans 13 residues. The germline V gene has CDR1 SGHAT and CDR2 FQNNGV. V gave up 6 bases and J gave up 5 bases, with 14 bases separating them. Here the CDR3 DNA reads TGTGCCAGCAGTTCACGTTCTATGGACGAGCAGTACTTC. Amino acids: CASSSRSMDEQYF.

The table lists this clone with a few counts. The chain combines TRBV29-1 with TRBJ2-7, with 10 bases identical to TRBD1. This CDR3 comprises 14 residues. Germline-derived CDR1 and CDR2 are SQVTM and ANQGSEA. Germline trimming cut 7 bases from V and 5 bases from J; bases unmatched to any gene: 11. The CDR3 nucleotides are TGCAGCGGGGGACAGGGGAGTTTTAGCGACGAGCAGTACTTC. Amino acids: CSGGQGSFSDEQYF.

This clone was counted only a few times. The CDR3 sequence: CASSLGSGTGYGYTF. CDR3 in DNA: TGCGCCAGCAGCTTGGGATCAGGGACTGGCTATGGCTACACCTTC. This rearrangement joins TRBV5-1 to TRBJ1-2, with D possibly TRBD1 on 5 matching bases. CDR1 SGHRS and CDR2 YFSETQ come from the germline V gene. This CDR3 has 15 residues. Between the trimmed V and J ends, which lost 0 bases and 4 bases, there was a span of 13 bases.

CDR3 amino acids: CASSPEGAYGYTF. The CDR3 bases are TGTGCCAGCAGTCCCGAGGGGGCCTATGGCTACACCTTC. This rearrangement joins TRBV27 to TRBJ1-2, with 7 positions matching TRBD1. With V trimmed by 5 bases and J by 4 bases, 4 bases remained unmatched. CDR1 and CDR2 (germline): MNHEY, SMNVEV (reference sequence). The CDR3 consists of 13 residues.

A remark on this clone: Other DNA sequences in the sample encode the same CDR3. This sequence joins TRBV27 and TRBJ1-5, with 8 nucleotides matching TRBD1. The J segment lost 4 bases and the V segment lost 8 bases, leaving 4 bases of the junction unmatched. The CDR3 totals 13 residues. Germline CDR1 reads MNHEY; CDR2 reads SMNVEV (reference sequence). This CDR3 is CASSDRGNQPQHF. The CDR3, as DNA: TGTGCCAGCTCAGACAGGGGTAATCAGCCCCAGCATTTT.

The rearrangement uses TRBV2 and TRBJ2-3, with 8 bases matching TRBD2. In germline, CDR1 is SNHLY, CDR2 FYNNEI. V gave up 6 bases and J gave up 6 bases; unmatched junction bases: 8. The CDR3 length is 14 residues. The DNA for the CDR3 is TGTGCCAGCAGGAAGCGGGGGAGTGAGGATACGCAGTATTTT. This codes for CASRKRGSEDTQYF.